The following is a T cell receptor beta chain sequence with its context. These data come from a study of T cell responses to AZD1222 COVID-19 vaccine. The germline V and J ends were trimmed by 3 bases and 7 bases, with 9 bases remaining between them. This CDR3 has 13 amino acids. Germline CDR1 is KGHSH and CDR2 is LQKENI. Using immunoSEQ multiplex PCR, the repertoire was profiled, and TCRdb retains in-frame clones only, with some absent. The sample includes 140,000 to 150,000 clones, about 93% seen only once; the top ten take around 2.8%. Source: peripheral blood, taken on day 0 of MenACWY control vaccination. The chain employs TRBV18 and TRBJ2-2; D possibly matches TRBD1 or TRBD2 (5 bases each). This receptor was obtained from an adult in good health. The CDR3 DNA reads TGTGCCAGCTCACCGAGGGGAGACGGGGAGCTGTTTTTT. This translates into CASSPRGDGELFF.